This TCR beta chain was recovered during a study of shared clonotypes between healthy human individuals. Across the study: Each donor had three CD4 naive, three CD4 memory, two CD8 naive and one CD8 memory plate.

Memory CD4+ cells were the fraction left after CD45RA+ naive selection. The input for sorted-subset replicate PCRs was around 210 ng DNA, around 27,000 T cell genomes. Generated by immunoSEQ multiplex PCR, the TCRdb table keeps only in-frame clones and is missing some. The sample carries about 2.3 million clones, less than 95% recorded once. This CDR3 comprises 15 residues. CDR1 is MDHEN, CDR2 SYDVKM, per germline. The J segment lost 6 bases and the V segment lost 2 bases, leaving 10 bases of the junction unmatched. The chain carries TRBV28 and TRBJ2-7, with 7 bases fitting TRBD1. The clonotype originates from a young man in good health. Some clones in this sample may be carry-over from other donors' samples. The sequenced sample consisted of naive CD4+ T cells from PBMCs. Subset reported: CD45RA+ positively selected. CDR3 sequence: CASSLGPGGVREQYF. The CDR3 nucleotides are TGTGCCAGCAGTTTAGGGCCAGGGGGTGTGCGCGAGCAGTACTTC.